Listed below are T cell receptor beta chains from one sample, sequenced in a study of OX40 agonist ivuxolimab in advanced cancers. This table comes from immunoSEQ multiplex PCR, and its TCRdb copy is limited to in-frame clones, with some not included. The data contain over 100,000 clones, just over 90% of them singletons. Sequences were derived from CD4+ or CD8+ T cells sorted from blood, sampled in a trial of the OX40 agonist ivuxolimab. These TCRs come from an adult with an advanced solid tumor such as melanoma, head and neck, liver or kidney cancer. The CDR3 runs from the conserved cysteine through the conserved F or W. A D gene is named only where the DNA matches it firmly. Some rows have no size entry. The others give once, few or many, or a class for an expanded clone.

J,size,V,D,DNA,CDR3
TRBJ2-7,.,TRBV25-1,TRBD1,TGTGCCAGCAGAACCGGGACAGGGTTCGAGCAGTACTTC,CASRTGTGFEQYF
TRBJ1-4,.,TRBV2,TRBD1,TGTGCCAGCGGAAGGACAGGGGGCTTTGAAAAACTGTTTTTT,CASGRTGGFEKLFF
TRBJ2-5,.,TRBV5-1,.,TGCGCCAGCAGCTTCAGTGGGGGGCAAGAGACCCAGTACTTC,CASSFSGGQETQYF
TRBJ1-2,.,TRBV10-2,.,TGCGCCAGCAGTGAGCCACCACAGTGGGTAGGCTACACCTTC,CASSEPPQWVGYTF
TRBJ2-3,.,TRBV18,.,TGTGCCAGCTCACCACCTAGCACAGATACGCAGTATTTT,CASSPPSTDTQYF
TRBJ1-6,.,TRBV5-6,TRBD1,TGTGCCAGCAGCCGGGGACAGGGGGCAGGTTCACCCCTCCACTTT,CASSRGQGAGSPLHF
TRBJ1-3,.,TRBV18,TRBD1,TGTGCCAGCTCACCAAAACAGGGACAGTCTGGAAACACCATATATTTT,CASSPKQGQSGNTIYF
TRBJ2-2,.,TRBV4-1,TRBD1,TGCGCCAGCAGCCATGGTCGGACAGGCGGAGGGCTGTTTTTT,CASSHGRTGGGLFF
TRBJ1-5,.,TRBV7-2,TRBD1,TGTGCCAGCAGCCGACAGGGCCTCAATCAGCCCCAGCATTTT,CASSRQGLNQPQHF
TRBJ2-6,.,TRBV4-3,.,TGCGCCAGCAGCCAAACCCCGGCCGGGACTTTCTTTCCCTCTGGGGCCAACGTCCTGACTTTC,CASSQTPAGTFFPSGANVLTF
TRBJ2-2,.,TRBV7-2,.,TGTGCCAGCAGCTCCTCCAGCGGGGAGCTGTTTTTT,CASSSSSGELFF
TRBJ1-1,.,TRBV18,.,TGTGCCAGCTCACAAAGACAGGTAAACACTGAAGCTTTCTTT,CASSQRQVNTEAFF
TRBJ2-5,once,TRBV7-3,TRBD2,TGTGCCAGCAGCTTATCGGCTAGCGGGAGTCGGGAGACCCAGTACTTC,CASSLSASGSRETQYF
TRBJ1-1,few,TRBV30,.,TGTGCCTGGAGTAGGGACAACACTGAAGCTTTCTTT,CAWSRDNTEAFF
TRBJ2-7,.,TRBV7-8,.,TGTGCCAGCAGCCTCCGGCCGCCGGGCTACGAGCAGTACTTC,CASSLRPPGYEQYF
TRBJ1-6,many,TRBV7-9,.,TGTGCCAGCAACACCTACATGGGAAATAATTCACCCCTCCACTTT,CASNTYMGNNSPLHF
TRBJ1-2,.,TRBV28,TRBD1,TGTGCCAGCGCCGGAGGGGGCGAATATGGCTACACCTTC,CASAGGGEYGYTF
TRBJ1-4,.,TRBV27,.,TGTGCCAGCAGTTACTCAGGGCTTGCGGATGAAAAACTGTTTTTT,CASSYSGLADEKLFF
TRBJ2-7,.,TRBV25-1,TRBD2,TGTGCCAGCACGAAGGGACTAGCGGGAGGGCCCCTCTACGAGCAGTACTTC,CASTKGLAGGPLYEQYF
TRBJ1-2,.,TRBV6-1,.,TGTGCCAGCAGTGAAGATGGCTACACCTTC,CASSEDGYTF
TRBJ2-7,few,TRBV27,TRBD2,TGTGCCAGCAGCCAAGGCCTTAGACTAGCGGGAGCGGGGGAGCAGTACTTC,CASSQGLRLAGAGEQYF
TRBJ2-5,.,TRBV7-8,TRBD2,TGTGCCAGCAGCTTCCCAGTCCGGACTAGCGGGAAGGGGGAGACCCAGTACTTC,CASSFPVRTSGKGETQYF
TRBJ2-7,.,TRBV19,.,TGTGCCAGTAGTAACCACCAGGGACCCTACGAGCAGTACTTC,CASSNHQGPYEQYF
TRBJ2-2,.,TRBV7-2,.,TGTGCCAGCACCGTGCTGGGAACCGGGGAGCTGTTTTTT,CASTVLGTGELFF
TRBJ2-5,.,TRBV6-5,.,TGTGCCAGCAGGGATGAGGGGACCCAGTACTTC,CASRDEGTQYF
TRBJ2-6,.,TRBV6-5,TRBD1,TGTGCCAGCAGTTACTGGACAGGGAGTGGGGCCAACGTCCTGACTTTC,CASSYWTGSGANVLTF
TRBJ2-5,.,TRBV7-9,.,TGTGCCAGCAGCCCCCAGGGGGGGACCCAGTACTTC,CASSPQGGTQYF
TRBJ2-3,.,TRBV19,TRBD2,TGTGCCAGTAGTTCCCGGCGGGGGACTAGTCGATCAACAGATACGCAGTATTTT,CASSSRRGTSRSTDTQYF